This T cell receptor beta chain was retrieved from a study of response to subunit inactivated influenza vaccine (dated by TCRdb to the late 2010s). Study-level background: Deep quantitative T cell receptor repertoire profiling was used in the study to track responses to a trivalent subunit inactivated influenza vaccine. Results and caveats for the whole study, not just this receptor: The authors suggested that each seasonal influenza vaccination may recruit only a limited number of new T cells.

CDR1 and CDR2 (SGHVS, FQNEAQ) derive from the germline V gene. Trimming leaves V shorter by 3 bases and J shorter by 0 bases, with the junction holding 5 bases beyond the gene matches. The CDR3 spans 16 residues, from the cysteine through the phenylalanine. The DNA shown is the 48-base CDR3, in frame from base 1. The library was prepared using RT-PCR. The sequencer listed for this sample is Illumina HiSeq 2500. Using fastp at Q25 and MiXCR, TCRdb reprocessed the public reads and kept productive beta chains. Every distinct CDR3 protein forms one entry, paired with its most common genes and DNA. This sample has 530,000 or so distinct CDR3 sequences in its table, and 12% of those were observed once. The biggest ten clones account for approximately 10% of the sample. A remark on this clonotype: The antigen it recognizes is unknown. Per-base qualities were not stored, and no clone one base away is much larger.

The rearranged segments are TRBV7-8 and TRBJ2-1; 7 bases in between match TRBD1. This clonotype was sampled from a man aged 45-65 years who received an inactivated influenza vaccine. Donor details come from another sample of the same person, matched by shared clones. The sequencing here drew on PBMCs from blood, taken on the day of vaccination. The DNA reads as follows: TGTGCCAGCAGCTTTGATCGGGACAGCTCCTACAATGAGCAGTTCTTC. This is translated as CASSFDRDSSYNEQFF.